The rows below give T cell receptor beta chains drawn from one sample of a study of blood T cell repertoires in COVID-19. Sequencing was performed with immunoSEQ multiplex PCR; in TCRdb, only in-frame clones are kept and a portion is missing. The data show roughly 80,000 clones, approximately 90% seen once. The sample was peripheral blood. All receptors come from a woman aged 80 or over with acute or convalescent COVID-19. The CDR3 runs from the conserved cysteine through the conserved F or W. D genes are given only for firm matches. Rows may omit the clone size; those that give it use once, few, many or a size class.

clone size	D gene	J gene	V gene	CDR3 protein	CDR3 DNA
-	-	TRBJ2-5	TRBV27	CASRPLRGAGQETQYF	TGTGCCAGCAGACCTCTGAGGGGCGCGGGGCAAGAGACCCAGTACTTC
-	-	TRBJ1-2	TRBV18	CASSPERQSYGYTF	TGTGCCAGCTCACCTGAGAGGCAGAGCTATGGCTACACCTTC
-	TRBD2	TRBJ2-3	TRBV7-6	CASSRTSGRPLASTDTQYF	TGTGCCAGCAGCCGGACTAGCGGGAGGCCTCTGGCTAGCACAGATACGCAGTATTTT
-	-	TRBJ1-1	TRBV30	CAWSRVRVIKAFF	TGTGCCTGGTCTCGAGTCCGGGTGATTAAAGCTTTCTTT
-	-	TRBJ1-3	TRBV7-9	CASSFGQGGNTIYF	TGTGCCAGCAGCTTCGGGCAGGGAGGAAACACCATATATTTT
-	-	TRBJ2-3	TRBV5-1	CASRGDTTDTQYF	TGCGCCAGCAGAGGGGACACCACAGATACGCAGTATTTT
-	-	TRBJ1-2	TRBV19	CASSIGQQNNYGYTF	TGTGCCAGTAGTATCGGACAGCAGAATAACTATGGCTACACCTTC
-	-	TRBJ1-5	TRBV6-4	CASPQWLNQPQHF	TGTGCCAGCCCACAGTGGCTCAATCAGCCCCAGCATTTT
-	-	TRBJ1-1	TRBV29-1	CSGGQMNTEAFF	TGCAGCGGTGGACAGATGAACACTGAAGCTTTCTTT
few	-	TRBJ1-5	TRBV28	CASSLGQNSNQPQHF	TGTGCCAGCAGTTTGGGGCAGAATAGCAATCAGCCCCAGCATTTT
medium-sized	-	TRBJ2-1	TRBV5-1	CASSLMDTSNEQFF	TGCGCCAGCAGCTTGATGGACACTTCTAATGAGCAGTTCTTC
-	TRBD2	TRBJ2-1	TRBV3-1/TRBV3-2	CASSHRSGGAFEQFF	TGTGCCAGCAGCCATCGTAGCGGGGGGGCGTTTGAGCAGTTCTTC
once	TRBD2	TRBJ2-5	TRBV9	CASSLGLAGGGETQYF	TGTGCCAGCAGCCTCGGACTAGCGGGTGGAGGTGAGACCCAGTACTTC
-	-	TRBJ2-1	TRBV28	CASSLNGGNEQFF	TGTGCCAGCAGTTTAAACGGGGGCAATGAGCAGTTCTTC
-	-	TRBJ2-5	TRBV6-1	CASSDQFVEETQYF	TGTGCCAGCAGTGACCAGTTCGTGGAAGAGACCCAGTACTTC
-	TRBD1	TRBJ1-2	TRBV4-2	CASSQAGQGSGYTF	TGTGCCAGCAGCCAAGCTGGACAGGGAAGCGGCTACACCTTC
-	TRBD1	TRBJ2-3	TRBV7-9	CASSSDFPGRGFTDTQYF	TGTGCCAGCAGCTCCGATTTCCCCGGCAGGGGGTTCACAGATACGCAGTATTTT
-	TRBD1	TRBJ2-7	TRBV9	CASSRGQGDEQYF	TGTGCCAGCAGCAGGGGACAGGGGGACGAGCAGTACTTC
-	TRBD1	TRBJ1-6	TRBV27	CASSLNRGSSPLHF	TGTGCCAGCAGTTTAAACAGGGGTAGTTCACCCCTCCACTTT
-	-	TRBJ2-1	TRBV9	CASSASYNEQFF	TGTGCCAGCAGCGCCAGTTACAATGAGCAGTTCTTC
-	TRBD1	TRBJ1-2	TRBV29-1	CSVEPRGKNYGYTF	TGCAGCGTTGAACCCAGGGGGAAAAACTATGGCTACACCTTC
-	TRBD1	TRBJ1-2	TRBV3-1/TRBV3-2	CASSHYPDRSGYGYTF	TGTGCCAGCAGCCACTACCCGGACAGGTCGGGCTATGGCTACACCTTC
-	TRBD1	TRBJ2-7	TRBV27	CASSYKTGDHEQYF	TGTGCCAGCAGTTACAAAACAGGGGACCACGAGCAGTACTTC
-	-	TRBJ2-2	TRBV7-3	CASSFLDRNTGELFF	TGTGCCAGCAGCTTTCTAGACCGGAACACCGGGGAGCTGTTTTTT
-	TRBD1	TRBJ2-7	TRBV6-2/TRBV6-3	CASSLDRGAQYF	TGTGCCAGCAGCTTGGACAGGGGGGCCCAGTACTTC
-	-	TRBJ1-4	TRBV19	CASKFPGFGEKLFF	TGTGCCAGTAAATTCCCGGGGTTCGGGGAAAAACTGTTTTTT
once	-	TRBJ1-5	TRBV5-4	CASSLFGGTQPQHF	TGTGCCAGCAGCCTCTTCGGGGGGACTCAGCCCCAGCATTTT
-	TRBD1	TRBJ2-7	TRBV19	CASSKTGGATYEQYF	TGTGCCAGTAGTAAAACAGGGGGTGCCACCTACGAGCAGTACTTC
-	TRBD1	TRBJ1-5	TRBV6-5	CASSPNRGQEPQHF	TGTGCCAGCAGTCCCAACAGGGGGCAGGAGCCCCAGCATTTT
-	-	TRBJ2-5	TRBV9	CASSVGRESTKETQYF	TGTGCCAGCAGCGTAGGACGGGAGAGTACAAAAGAGACCCAGTACTTC
once	TRBD1	TRBJ2-1	TRBV5-1	CASSFTQQGREQFF	TGCGCCAGCAGCTTTACCCAACAGGGGCGCGAGCAGTTCTTC
-	-	TRBJ1-5	TRBV10-2	CASSDAGSGQPQHF	TGCGCCAGCAGTGACGCAGGGTCGGGTCAGCCCCAGCATTTT
-	TRBD1	TRBJ1-5	TRBV5-6	CASSLGTVNQPQHF	TGTGCCAGCAGCCTGGGGACAGTTAATCAGCCCCAGCATTTT
-	-	TRBJ2-5	TRBV11-2	CASTFERQVWETQYF	TGTGCCAGCACCTTCGAACGACAGGTCTGGGAGACCCAGTACTTC
-	-	TRBJ1-2	TRBV10-1	CASSAGSYGYTF	TGCGCCAGCAGTGCCGGGTCCTATGGCTACACCTTC
few	TRBD2	TRBJ2-2	TRBV18	CASSPSLAGGAGELFF	TGTGCCAGCTCACCCTCACTAGCGGGGGGCGCCGGGGAGCTGTTTTTT